These 28 T cell receptor beta chains were all obtained from the same sample, sequenced in a study of T-cell memory formation after mild COVID-19. A single record per CDR3 protein comes from TCRdb applying MiXCR to the 5' RACE reads. The repertoire holds approximately 340,000 distinct CDR3 sequences, with about an eighth as singletons. Sequenced input: PBMCs or a T cell subset sorted from them (not recorded which). The receptors here all came from a man between 18 and 35 years old who had mild COVID-19 (a few samples of this study predate the infection). Cell type and time point are not known.

CDR3 amino acids: CSARDPIDREETQYF. In DNA form, the CDR3 reads TGCAGTGCTAGAGATCCCATTGACAGGGAAGAGACCCAGTACTTC. This chain links TRBV20-1 with TRBJ2-5; 7 positions match TRBD1. The V segment lost 0 bases and the J segment 3 bases; nucleotides outside the gene matches: 7. The CDR3 is 15 amino acids. Germline CDR1 and CDR2: DFQATT and SNEGSKA (reference sequence).

J is TRBJ2-2 and V is TRBV6-2 or TRBV6-3, with 9 bases identical to TRBD2. This CDR3 has 16 residues. Germline V gives CDR1 MNHEY, CDR2 SVGEGT. Unmatched junction bases numbered 11, after V lost 6 bases and J lost 6 bases. CDR3 amino acids: CASSTRVSGGAGELFF. CDR3 sequence (DNA): TGTGCCAGCAGCACCCGGGTTAGCGGGGGAGCCGGGGAGCTGTTTTTT.

The table lists this clonotype with a few counts. The chain couples TRBV6-6 to TRBJ1-5; D is perhaps TRBD1 (5 bases). V was trimmed by 3 bases and J by 7 bases, leaving 13 bases between them. Per the germline V gene, CDR1 is MNHNY and CDR2 is SVGAGI (reference sequence). The length of the CDR3 is 14 residues. The CDR3 nucleotides read TGTGCCAGCAGTTATTCCACAGGTGAACAGCCCCAGCATTTT. This gives the protein CASSYSTGEQPQHF.

Remarks on this clonotype: A much larger clone lies one base from this, so it may be a read error. V and J are TRBV2 and TRBJ2-3; D is uncertain. Germline assignment: CDR1 SNHLY and CDR2 FYNNEI. Trimming removed 1 base at V and 5 bases at J, with 4 bases between. The CDR3 is 12 amino acids. The chain's CDR3 is CASSEVEDTQYF. As DNA, the CDR3 is TGTGCCAGCAGTGAAGTGGAAGATACGCAGTATTTT.

This chain joins TRBV12-3 or TRBV12-4 and TRBJ2-3, with TRBD2 as a possible D gene (7 bases). The CDR3 is made up of 14 amino acids. V shed 4 bases and J shed 5 bases, with 13 bases lying between them. The CDR3 nucleotides read TGTGCCAGCAGTTACGGCGGGGGCGTAGATACGCAGTATTTT. Translation: CASSYGGGVDTQYF.

Only a few counts were recorded for this clonotype. This chain links TRBV20-1 with TRBJ1-5; the match to TRBD1 covers 8 bases. V lost 3 bases and J lost 2; bases outside the gene matches: 15. The CDR3 length is 18 residues. CDR1 DFQATT and CDR2 SNEGSKA come from the germline V gene (reference sequence). In DNA form, the CDR3 reads TGCAGTGCTAGGGAGGCTGGACAGGGTTTCGTGGGCAATCAGCCCCAGCATTTT. Its translation is CSAREAGQGFVGNQPQHF.

The V and J genes are TRBV5-1 and TRBJ2-3, with D perhaps matching TRBD2 (5 bases). This CDR3 has 13 residues. Trimming removed 7 bases at V and 1 base at J, with 10 bases between. Germline CDR1 SGHRS, CDR2 YFSETQ. The DNA for the CDR3 is TGCGCCAGCGCCGTCGGGGGCACAGATACGCAGTATTTT. As protein: CASAVGGTDTQYF.

The rearrangement joins TRBV12-3 or TRBV12-4 to TRBJ1-2, with TRBD1 matching over 7 bases. The CDR3 has 15 amino acids. The V gene end was trimmed by 6 bases and the J gene end by 4 bases; junction bases not matched to a gene: 11. CDR3 in DNA: TGTGCCAGCAGCCTAAGGGACAGTATTGGCTATGGCTACACCTTC. Translating gives CASSLRDSIGYGYTF.

The J gene is TRBJ1-1, the V gene TRBV3-1; maybe TRBD1 (5 bases). The CDR3 covers 15 residues. Trimming took 4 bases from V and 1 from J, leaving 13 bases between them. Germline CDR1 reads LGHDT; CDR2 reads YNNKEL (reference sequence). The CDR3 spells CASSLSWGGNTEAFF. The DNA for the CDR3 is TGTGCCAGCAGCCTAAGTTGGGGGGGGAACACTGAAGCTTTCTTT.

This rearrangement joins TRBV11-1 to TRBJ2-7; 10 bases line up with TRBD2. Germline CDR1 SGHAT, CDR2 FQDESV (reference sequence). Losses at the gene ends were 5 bases for V and 4 bases for J; bases not matched to a gene: 11. There are 16 residues in the CDR3. Here the CDR3 DNA reads TGTGCCAGCAGCCCAAGACCTAGCGGGGGCTTATACGAGCAGTACTTC. Its translation: CASSPRPSGGLYEQYF.

CDR3 loop: CSSRDYGYTF. Written as DNA, the CDR3 is TGCAGTTCCAGGGACTATGGCTACACCTTC. This chain uses TRBV20-1 with TRBJ1-2; D possibly corresponds to TRBD1 (5 bases). The CDR3 spans 10 residues. Trimming shortened V by 8 bases and J by 3 bases, and 7 bases separated the two germline ends. Germline CDR1 is DFQATT and CDR2 is SNEGSKA (reference sequence).

The chain combines TRBV29-1 with TRBJ1-1, with D maybe TRBD1 (6 bases). CDR1 is SQVTM and CDR2 is ANQGSEA in the germline V gene. This CDR3 is 13 amino acids long. V shed 7 bases and J shed 0 bases, with 12 bases lying between them. Here the CDR3 DNA reads TGCAGCGGACACAGGGCCATGAACACTGAAGCTTTCTTT. It yields the protein CSGHRAMNTEAFF.

The chain has TRBV4-1 and TRBJ1-5; no firm D call. The CDR3 spans 14 residues. Germline V lookup: CDR1 MGHRA, CDR2 YSYEKL. The V and J ends lost 0 bases and 9 bases respectively, with 12 bases between them. CDR3 bases: TGCGCCAGCAGCCAAGATAGAGTCAGGAGGCCCCAGCATTTT. Translation: CASSQDRVRRPQHF.

V usage is TRBV9 and J usage is TRBJ2-1; 7 nucleotides line up with TRBD1. The V gene end was trimmed by 3 bases and the J gene end by 4 bases; junction bases not matched to a gene: 4. Germline CDR1 SGDLS, CDR2 YYNGEE. The CDR3 extends over 14 amino acids. CDR3 coding DNA: TGTGCCAGCAGCGGATCGGGACAGTACAATGAGCAGTTCTTC. It specifies CASSGSGQYNEQFF.

In this sample, this clonotype turned up many times. The chain carries TRBV12-3 or TRBV12-4 and TRBJ2-1; D is unclear. This CDR3 has 13 residues. Trimming pared 8 bases from V and 2 bases from J, leaving 10 bases between. For the CDR3, the DNA is TGTGCCAGCCTCCGCGACACCTACAATGAGCAGTTCTTC. As protein: CASLRDTYNEQFF.

This clonotype was detected many times. The gene calls are TRBV27 and TRBJ1-1; D is uncertain. The length of the CDR3 is 13 residues. Germline CDR1 reads MNHEY; CDR2 reads SMNVEV (reference sequence). Trimming left V 2 bases short and J 2 bases short, with 6 bases between. The CDR3 reads CASSLNRNTEAFF. Written as DNA, the CDR3 is TGTGCCAGCAGTTTAAACAGAAACACTGAAGCTTTCTTT.

V usage is TRBV20-1 and J usage is TRBJ1-4; TRBD1 aligns across 7 bases. Unmatched junction bases numbered 15, after V lost 0 bases and J lost 8 bases. There are 17 residues in the CDR3. Germline assignment: CDR1 DFQATT and CDR2 SNEGSKA (reference sequence). The CDR3 loop reads CSARDRQGGGYTEKLFF. The CDR3 DNA reads TGCAGTGCTAGAGATAGACAGGGAGGGGGATATACAGAAAAACTGTTTTTT.

In its sample, this clonotype was seen a few times. The chain carries TRBV5-1 and TRBJ2-3; possibly TRBD1 or TRBD2 for D (5 bases each). The CDR3 has 18 residues. The germline CDR1 and CDR2 sequences are SGHRS and YFSETQ. Trimming left V 2 bases short and J 1 base short, with 20 bases between. The chain's CDR3 is CASSFPPHRVGGTDTQYF. For the CDR3, the DNA is TGCGCCAGCAGCTTCCCCCCGCATAGGGTGGGGGGCACAGATACGCAGTATTTT.

This clonotype was seen a handful of times. The chain uses TRBV4-3 and TRBJ2-7; possibly TRBD1 or TRBD2 for D (5 bases each). Trimming stripped 0 bases from V and 7 bases from J, with 16 bases between. CDR1 is LGHNA and CDR2 is YSLEER in the germline V gene. The CDR3 loop spans 15 amino acids. The CDR3 sequence: CASSQDRTGADEQYV. In nucleotides, the CDR3 is TGCGCCAGCAGCCAAGATCGGACTGGGGCGGATGAGCAGTACGTC.

This clonotype was recorded a few times. The V and J genes are TRBV2 and TRBJ2-5; no definite D call. The CDR3 totals 15 residues. Trimming shortened V by 1 base and J by 5 bases, and 14 bases separated the two germline ends. Germline V gene sequence: CDR1 SNHLY, CDR2 FYNNEI. The DNA of the CDR3 is TGTGCCAGCAGTGAAGAGGCATTTATAGGGGAGACCCAGTACTTC. This translates into CASSEEAFIGETQYF.

This clonotype was seen a handful of times. The CDR3, as DNA: TGTGCCAGCAGTGACAGCGAGGGGGGGACCCAGTACTTC. Its translation: CASSDSEGGTQYF. The V call is TRBV2, the J call TRBJ2-5; the D gene could be TRBD1 or TRBD2 (6 bases each). Per the germline V gene, CDR1 is SNHLY and CDR2 is FYNNEI. CDR3 size: 13 residues. The V end lost 3 bases, the J end lost 7 bases, and 12 bases lay between the germline ends.

The rearrangement uses TRBV24-1 and TRBJ2-5; a weak D match, TRBD1 (6 bases). V was trimmed by 2 bases and J by 5 bases, leaving 14 bases between them. This CDR3 has 15 residues. Germline CDR1 KGHDR, CDR2 SFDVKD. CDR3: CATSDSQDSKETQYF. The DNA of the CDR3 is TGTGCCACCAGTGATTCTCAGGACAGTAAGGAGACCCAGTACTTC.

This sequence joins TRBV12-3 or TRBV12-4 and TRBJ1-6; TRBD1 matches at 8 bases. J was trimmed by 5 bases and V by 3 bases; bases with no gene match: 3. The CDR3 is 15 residues long. The CDR3 sequence: CASSFQGANNSPLHF. In DNA form, the CDR3 reads TGTGCCAGCAGTTTTCAGGGGGCGAATAATTCACCCCTCCACTTT.

The chain employs TRBV9 and TRBJ1-2, with a weak D call TRBD1 (6 bases). CDR3 length equals 15 residues. V gave up 0 bases and J gave up 7 bases, with 16 bases separating them. Germline-derived CDR1 and CDR2 are SGDLS and YYNGEE. CDR3 sequence reads: CASSVVLGHFSGYTF. As DNA, the CDR3 is TGTGCCAGCAGCGTAGTTTTGGGACATTTCAGTGGCTACACCTTC. Supplemented by reference TRBV9 and TRBJ1-2, the full variable domain reads DSGVTQTPKHLITATGQRVTLRCSPRSGDLSVYWYQQSLDQGLQFLIQYYNGEERAKGNILERFSAQQFPDLHSELNLSSLELGDSALYFCASSVVLGHFSGYTFGSGTRLTVV.

A few counts support this clonotype. The V call is TRBV7-8, the J call TRBJ2-2; tentatively, D is TRBD1 (6 bases). Per the germline V gene, CDR1 is SGHVS and CDR2 is FQNEAQ. Trimming took 2 bases from V and 5 from J, leaving 21 bases between them. The CDR3 has 18 residues. Here the CDR3 DNA reads TGTGCCAGCAGCTTATCACGGGACACCCCCTTGGGAACCGGGGAGCTGTTTTTT. Its protein is CASSLSRDTPLGTGELFF.

This chain joins TRBV5-1 and TRBJ2-6, with unresolved D. The germline V gene encodes CDR1 SGHRS and CDR2 YFSETQ. This CDR3 contains 15 residues. V lost 1 base, J lost 2 bases, and 7 bases lay in between. DNA for the CDR3: TGCGCCAGCAGCTTGCTAAGGACTGGGGCCAACGTCCTGACTTTC. Encoded protein: CASSLLRTGANVLTF.

There are a few counts of this clonotype. The V gene is TRBV2, the J gene TRBJ1-6; 9 nucleotides match TRBD1. Germline CDR1 SNHLY, CDR2 FYNNEI. CDR3 length equals 15 residues. V was clipped by 6 bases and J by 10 bases; unmatched bases: 10. The CDR3 DNA reads TGTGCCAGCAGAAAGGGACAGGGAACGGACTCACCCCTCCACTTT. Its protein is CASRKGQGTDSPLHF.

The sample holds many counts of this clonotype. CDR3 nucleotides: TGTGCCAGCAGCCGGGACAGGGCTACAGATACGCAGTATTTT. Its protein is CASSRDRATDTQYF. The chain carries TRBV7-2 and TRBJ2-3; 9 positions agree with TRBD1. Trimming removed 5 bases from V and 3 bases from J; junction bases left unmatched: 3. Germline V CDR1 and CDR2: SGHTA, FQGNSA. The CDR3 has 14 amino acids.